The source of this TCR beta chain is a study of graft-versus-host responses after intestinal transplantation. CDR1 and CDR2 from the germline V gene are MDHEN and SYDVKM. Between the trimmed V and J ends, which lost 2 bases and 0 bases, there was a span of 11 bases. The length of the CDR3 is 16 residues. The table came from immunoSEQ multiplex PCR; TCRdb's copy has only in-frame clones and leaves some out. The sample yields roughly 73,000 clones, roughly 84% seen once. Notes on this clone: Its specificity is unknown.

The TCR comes from a human donor who was the organ donor for an intestinal transplant. The sequencing used unstimulated CD8+ T cells sorted from spleen or lymph node cells, collected before transplant. The chain has TRBV28 and TRBJ1-5; D is unclear. The CDR3 sequence is CASSLRQVVSNQPQHF. CDR3 in DNA: TGTGCCAGCAGTTTAAGGCAGGTGGTTAGCAATCAGCCCCAGCATTTT.